These T cell receptor beta chains were read from a single sample in a study of cytomegalovirus exposure and HLA in healthy donors. Assay used: immunoSEQ multiplex PCR; TCRdb lists only in-frame clones, some missing. The data hold 130,000 to 150,000 clones, with 65% to 85% observed a single time. Source material: PBMCs. The receptors originated from a woman aged 40 to 49 in good health and CMV-seropositive. CDR3s include the opening cysteine and the closing phenylalanine or tryptophan. D genes are given only for firm matches. A row's size may be missing; if present it is once, few, many or a size class.

abundance: NA; v_gene: TRBV7-9; d_gene: NA; j_gene: TRBJ1-5; CDR3nt: TGTGCCAGCAGCCCCCAGAGCGTTGGACAGAGCAATCAGCCCCAGCATTTT; CDR3aa: CASSPQSVGQSNQPQHF
abundance: NA; v_gene: TRBV7-2; d_gene: TRBD1; j_gene: TRBJ2-7; CDR3nt: TGTGCCAGCAGTGCGGGACAGGCTTTAGAGCAGTACTTC; CDR3aa: CASSAGQALEQYF
abundance: NA; v_gene: TRBV30; d_gene: NA; j_gene: TRBJ1-4; CDR3nt: TGTGCCGGAGGGGCGCGCCATGAAAAACTGTTTTTT; CDR3aa: CAGGARHEKLFF
abundance: NA; v_gene: TRBV7-7; d_gene: TRBD1; j_gene: TRBJ2-1; CDR3nt: TGTGCCAGCAGCTCCTACGGACAGGGTAATGAGCAGTTCTTC; CDR3aa: CASSSYGQGNEQFF
abundance: once; v_gene: TRBV7-4; d_gene: TRBD1; j_gene: TRBJ2-7; CDR3nt: TGTGCCAGCGGATACCGGACAGGGCCCTACGAGCAGTACTTC; CDR3aa: CASGYRTGPYEQYF
abundance: NA; v_gene: TRBV29-1; d_gene: NA; j_gene: TRBJ2-1; CDR3nt: TGCAGCGTTTCCCCTTTCCAGGGCGATGAGCAGTTCTTC; CDR3aa: CSVSPFQGDEQFF
abundance: NA; v_gene: TRBV7-6; d_gene: NA; j_gene: TRBJ2-1; CDR3nt: TGTGCCAGCAGTTACATAGCGGCTGAGCAGTTCTTC; CDR3aa: CASSYIAAEQFF
abundance: NA; v_gene: TRBV29-1; d_gene: TRBD1; j_gene: TRBJ1-4; CDR3nt: TGCAGCGTTACAGGGGGCAGGGGGAATGAAAAACTGTTTTTT; CDR3aa: CSVTGGRGNEKLFF
abundance: few; v_gene: TRBV19; d_gene: TRBD1; j_gene: TRBJ2-4; CDR3nt: TGTGCCAGTAGGGCGGGACAGGGGCAAAACATTCAGTACTTC; CDR3aa: CASRAGQGQNIQYF
abundance: NA; v_gene: TRBV5-1; d_gene: NA; j_gene: TRBJ2-3; CDR3nt: TGCGCCAGCAGCTTGGCCTCGGGTTTGGATACGCAGTATTTT; CDR3aa: CASSLASGLDTQYF
abundance: NA; v_gene: TRBV28; d_gene: TRBD1; j_gene: TRBJ2-7; CDR3nt: TGTGCCAGCAGTTCCCCCTGGGGACAGGGGAGTAGTGAGCAGTACTTC; CDR3aa: CASSSPWGQGSSEQYF
abundance: NA; v_gene: TRBV30; d_gene: TRBD2; j_gene: TRBJ2-3; CDR3nt: TGTGCCTGGAGTCTCCGACTAGCGGGGGCGGATACGCAGTATTTT; CDR3aa: CAWSLRLAGADTQYF
abundance: NA; v_gene: TRBV9; d_gene: TRBD2; j_gene: TRBJ2-3; CDR3nt: TGTGCCAGCAGCGTAGGTCCGGGAGGGACAGATACGCAGTATTTT; CDR3aa: CASSVGPGGTDTQYF
abundance: NA; v_gene: TRBV7-9; d_gene: TRBD1; j_gene: TRBJ1-5; CDR3nt: TGTGCCAGCAGCTCGACAGGGGGGATGGATCAGCCCCAGCATTTT; CDR3aa: CASSSTGGMDQPQHF
abundance: NA; v_gene: TRBV18; d_gene: TRBD1; j_gene: TRBJ1-6; CDR3nt: TGTGCCAGCTCAAGCGGACAGGCGGATAATTCACCCCTCCACTTT; CDR3aa: CASSSGQADNSPLHF
abundance: few; v_gene: TRBV6-5; d_gene: NA; j_gene: TRBJ1-4; CDR3nt: TGTGCCAGCAGTACCGGGACACAAATTCAGAAACTGTTTTTT; CDR3aa: CASSTGTQIQKLFF
abundance: NA; v_gene: TRBV28; d_gene: TRBD1; j_gene: TRBJ2-2; CDR3nt: TGTGCCAGCACTCCTCCGGGACAGCCTAACACCGGGGAGCTGTTTTTT; CDR3aa: CASTPPGQPNTGELFF
abundance: NA; v_gene: TRBV20-1; d_gene: NA; j_gene: TRBJ2-7; CDR3nt: TGCAGTGCTAGAGCGGAGAACGAGCAGTACTTC; CDR3aa: CSARAENEQYF
abundance: NA; v_gene: TRBV6-6; d_gene: TRBD2; j_gene: TRBJ2-7; CDR3nt: TGTGCCAGCAGCCACGGGGGGACTGATGCCTACGAGCAGTACTTC; CDR3aa: CASSHGGTDAYEQYF
abundance: few; v_gene: TRBV9; d_gene: NA; j_gene: TRBJ1-2; CDR3nt: TGTGCCAGCAGCGTCCAGCAGGCGTATGGCTATGGCTACACCTTC; CDR3aa: CASSVQQAYGYGYTF
abundance: NA; v_gene: TRBV11-2; d_gene: NA; j_gene: TRBJ2-7; CDR3nt: TGTGCCAGCAGCAATACAACCCGCTACGAGCAGTACTTC; CDR3aa: CASSNTTRYEQYF
abundance: NA; v_gene: TRBV7-3; d_gene: NA; j_gene: TRBJ2-3; CDR3nt: TGTGCCAGCAGCTCCCCCCAGGGGGGAACAGATACGCAGTATTTT; CDR3aa: CASSSPQGGTDTQYF
abundance: NA; v_gene: TRBV2; d_gene: NA; j_gene: TRBJ1-2; CDR3nt: TGTGCCAGCAGCAGTGTTACCCCGGGGGGCTACACCTTC; CDR3aa: CASSSVTPGGYTF
abundance: few; v_gene: TRBV5-4; d_gene: TRBD1; j_gene: TRBJ1-1; CDR3nt: TGTGCCAGCAGCTCCCGACAGGGGAAAGAAGCTTTCTTT; CDR3aa: CASSSRQGKEAFF
abundance: NA; v_gene: TRBV2; d_gene: TRBD2; j_gene: TRBJ2-1; CDR3nt: TGTGCCAGCAAAGGGCTAGCGGGAAATGAGCAGTTCTTC; CDR3aa: CASKGLAGNEQFF
abundance: NA; v_gene: TRBV19; d_gene: TRBD2; j_gene: TRBJ2-1; CDR3nt: TGTGCCAGTAGAAGGGCGGGAGGTACCTCCTACAATGAGCAGTTCTTC; CDR3aa: CASRRAGGTSYNEQFF
abundance: once; v_gene: TRBV7-9; d_gene: TRBD1; j_gene: TRBJ2-7; CDR3nt: TGTGCCAGCAGCTTAGGCCGGGACAGGGTCGCCGAGCAGTACTTC; CDR3aa: CASSLGRDRVAEQYF
abundance: NA; v_gene: TRBV19; d_gene: NA; j_gene: TRBJ1-6; CDR3nt: TGTGCCAGTAGTATAGGGGCCGAGATACTTCATTCACCCCTCCACTTT; CDR3aa: CASSIGAEILHSPLHF
abundance: NA; v_gene: TRBV29-1; d_gene: NA; j_gene: TRBJ2-1; CDR3nt: TGCAGCGTGGCGGGGCAGGGTGGGAACAATGAGCAGTTCTTC; CDR3aa: CSVAGQGGNNEQFF
abundance: NA; v_gene: TRBV28; d_gene: TRBD2; j_gene: TRBJ2-7; CDR3nt: TGTGCCAGCAGTTTTGGGCCAGGGGGAAAACTAGCGGGAGACTCCCTACTATACGAGCAGTACTTC; CDR3aa: CASSFGPGGKLAGDSLLYEQYF